A single sample is the source of the 21 T cell receptor beta chains below, sequenced in a study of cytomegalovirus exposure and HLA in healthy donors (dated by TCRdb to 2015 to 2018). Libraries were made using the immunoSEQ multiplex PCR assay. This immuneACCESS table, as held by TCRdb, lists in-frame sequences with V and J called but not all clones. Of the missing ones, under half trace to an unresolved V gene in checked studies; the others have no known cause. For this sample there are 200,000 to 250,000 clones; over 65% appear just once. The top ten hold roughly 5.7% of the sample. Specimen: PBMCs. These TCRs come from a woman between 18 and 29 years old in good health and CMV-seronegative.

This CDR3 is CASGTGTGNTEAFF. The CDR3 region has the DNA TGTGCCAGCGGAACCGGGACGGGGAACACTGAAGCTTTCTTT. The rearrangement joins TRBV6-1 to TRBJ1-1, with D perhaps matching TRBD1 (5 bases). Trimming took 8 bases from V and 1 from J, leaving 14 bases between them. CDR3 length equals 14 residues. The germline gives CDR1 MNHNS, CDR2 SASEGT.

J is TRBJ1-1 and V is TRBV5-1, with 8 bases identical to TRBD1. V lost 4 bases, J lost 1 base, and 3 bases stayed unmatched. This CDR3 region has 14 residues. From germline, CDR1 is SGHRS and CDR2 YFSETQ. CDR3 sequence (DNA): TGCGCCAGCAGCAATACAGGGGGGAACACTGAAGCTTTCTTT. This gives the protein CASSNTGGNTEAFF.

The V and J genes are TRBV27 and TRBJ1-2; the D gene is possibly TRBD1 (5 bases). V was cut by 2 bases and J by 0 bases, with 13 bases left in between. The CDR3 extends over 16 amino acids. From germline, CDR1 is MNHEY and CDR2 SMNVEV (reference sequence). This chain's CDR3 is CASSLNRLEANYGYTF. The CDR3 DNA follows: TGTGCCAGCAGTTTAAACAGGCTAGAAGCTAACTATGGCTACACCTTC.

This chain connects TRBV28 to TRBJ2-1; unclear D gene. Trimming removed 2 bases from V and 6 bases from J, with 8 bases in between. The CDR3 has 13 residues. Germline values: CDR1 MDHEN, CDR2 SYDVKM. CDR3 residues: CASSLVVPNEQFF. In nucleotides, the CDR3 is TGTGCCAGCAGTTTAGTGGTGCCCAATGAGCAGTTCTTC.

The rearrangement uses TRBV5-4 and TRBJ1-2; a possible D gene is TRBD1 (5 bases). V was cut by 2 bases and J by 1 base, with 6 bases left in between. CDR3 length: 13 residues. Looked up from germline, CDR1 is SGHNT and CDR2 is YYREEE (reference sequence). Here the CDR3 reads CASSLGVNYGYTF. CDR3 coding DNA: TGTGCCAGCAGCTTAGGGGTTAACTATGGCTACACCTTC.

The rearrangement uses TRBV2 and TRBJ2-3; 12 bases are a match to TRBD2. Germline V gives CDR1 SNHLY, CDR2 FYNNEI. This CDR3 spans 17 amino acids. J was trimmed by 0 bases and V by 4 bases; bases with no gene match: 5. The CDR3 protein is CASSGAGTSGSTDTQYF. The CDR3 DNA follows: TGTGCCAGCAGTGGAGCCGGGACTAGCGGGAGCACAGATACGCAGTATTTT.

CDR3 region: CASSFSGLVYGYTF. In nucleotides, the CDR3 is TGTGCCAGCAGTTTTTCAGGACTGGTCTATGGCTACACCTTC. V usage is TRBV28 and J usage is TRBJ1-2, with unresolved D. CDR3 size: 14 residues. Germline loops: CDR1 MDHEN, CDR2 SYDVKM. The ends were cut back, 3 bases at V and 4 bases at J, with 12 bases in the middle.

This clone was observed a single time. V usage is TRBV5-1 and J usage is TRBJ1-1; the match to TRBD1 covers 9 bases. The CDR3 has 15 residues. The ends lost 2 bases at V and 5 bases at J; junction bases unmatched: 7. Germline CDR1 and CDR2: SGHRS and YFSETQ. The CDR3 here is CASSLDTGGLTEAFF. Here the CDR3 DNA reads TGCGCCAGCAGCTTAGACACAGGGGGCTTAACTGAAGCTTTCTTT.

The chain joins TRBV4-1 to TRBJ2-1; either TRBD1 or TRBD2 may fit D (5 bases each). In germline, CDR1 is MGHRA, CDR2 YSYEKL. V lost 3 bases and J lost 4, with 10 bases in between. This CDR3 has 14 amino acids. CDR3 region: CASSHDGTYNEQFF. In nucleotides, the CDR3 is TGCGCCAGCAGCCACGATGGGACGTACAATGAGCAGTTCTTC.

The chain combines TRBV30 with TRBJ1-2; no definite D call. The V end lost 3 bases, the J end lost 4 bases, and 15 bases lay between the germline ends. The CDR3 is made up of 14 amino acids. Germline lookup yields CDR1 GTSNPN and CDR2 SVGIG (reference sequence). CDR3 loop: CAWSSVMGTYGYTF. CDR3 nucleotide sequence: TGTGCCTGGAGCTCCGTCATGGGTACCTATGGCTACACCTTC.

This clone was detected only a few times. V and J are TRBV30 and TRBJ2-7, with a possible D match to TRBD1 (5 bases). CDR3 size: 15 residues. Looked up from germline, CDR1 is GTSNPN and CDR2 is SVGIG (reference sequence). The V and J ends lost 5 bases and 0 bases respectively, with 17 bases between them. CDR3 coding DNA: TGTGCCTGGTCCTTCGTGGAAGACAGCTCCTACGAGCAGTACTTC. It is translated as CAWSFVEDSSYEQYF.

This rearrangement joins TRBV2 to TRBJ1-1; D call uncertain. V lost 7 bases and J 11 bases, leaving 11 bases between the germline ends. Looked up from germline, CDR1 is SNHLY and CDR2 is FYNNEI. The CDR3 loop spans 10 amino acids. As DNA, the CDR3 is TGTGCCAGCAAGGGCCGGTGGGCTTTCTTT. It translates to CASKGRWAFF.

The chain uses TRBV28 and TRBJ2-5; 14 bases line up with TRBD2. Germline CDR1 MDHEN, CDR2 SYDVKM. Unmatched junction bases numbered 16, after V lost 10 bases and J lost 3 bases. The CDR3 extends over 18 amino acids. Here the CDR3 reads CATSAPGLAGVEEETQYF. The CDR3 coding sequence is TGTGCCACCTCCGCCCCGGGACTAGCGGGAGTAGAGGAAGAGACCCAGTACTTC.

The chain is built from TRBV6-5 and TRBJ2-1, with 9 bases lining up with TRBD2. Per germline, CDR1 MNHEY and CDR2 SVGAGI. There are 15 residues in the CDR3. Germline trimming cut 6 bases from V and 7 bases from J; bases unmatched to any gene: 10. The CDR3 here is CASRLVAGDANEQFF. The CDR3 DNA follows: TGTGCCAGCAGACTCGTAGCGGGAGACGCGAATGAGCAGTTCTTC.

This clone was observed a few times. The V gene is TRBV10-2, the J gene TRBJ1-5; no firm D call. Germline V CDR1 and CDR2: WSHSY, SAAADI. The CDR3 has 14 residues. The ends were cut back, 0 bases at V and 7 bases at J, with 10 bases in the middle. CDR3 loop: CASSESEIKQPQHF. CDR3 sequence (DNA): TGCGCCAGCAGTGAGTCGGAAATCAAGCAGCCCCAGCATTTT.

V and J are TRBV11-2 and TRBJ1-3; D is ambiguous. This CDR3 is 17 amino acids long. V lost 5 bases, J lost 0 bases, and 17 bases lay in between. Per germline, CDR1 SGHAT and CDR2 FQNNGV. CDR3 bases: TGTGCCAGCAGCCTGCGTCCCGGGCCCCTCTCTGGAAACACCATATATTTT. This gives the protein CASSLRPGPLSGNTIYF.

The chain links TRBV6-5 to TRBJ1-1; the match to TRBD1 covers 8 bases. V dropped 4 bases and J dropped 4; count of bases not matched to a gene: 8. From germline, CDR1 is MNHEY and CDR2 SVGAGI. CDR3 size: 15 residues. Here the CDR3 DNA reads TGTGCCAGCAGTTCCCCCAGGGGGCGCGCCACTGAAGCTTTCTTT. Encoded protein: CASSSPRGRATEAFF.

The count of this clone is one. The gene calls are TRBV20-1 and TRBJ2-3; D could derive from TRBD1 or TRBD2 (5 bases each). The germline gives CDR1 DFQATT, CDR2 SNEGSKA (reference sequence). There are 11 residues in the CDR3. Trimming stripped 6 bases from V and 4 bases from J, with 8 bases between. The CDR3 loop reads CSAGDPDTQYF. As DNA, the CDR3 is TGCAGTGCAGGGGACCCAGATACGCAGTATTTT.

V and J are TRBV19 and TRBJ1-4, with D possibly matching TRBD1 (5 bases). This CDR3 has 14 amino acids. V gave up 6 bases and J gave up 3 bases, with 11 bases separating them. CDR1 LNHDA and CDR2 SQIVND come from the germline V gene (reference sequence). CDR3 sequence: CASSEGLSNEKLFF. Here the CDR3 DNA reads TGTGCCAGTAGCGAGGGACTATCTAATGAAAAACTGTTTTTT.

The rearrangement links TRBV30 to TRBJ1-5, with D unclear. Germline CDR1 and CDR2: GTSNPN and SVGIG (reference sequence). The CDR3 is 12 residues long. With 3 bases removed from V and 4 bases from J, the gap between germline ends came to 7 bases. CDR3 coding DNA: TGTGCCTGGAGCGGGGTAAATCAGCCCCAGCATTTT. This gives the protein CAWSGVNQPQHF.

The chain has TRBV28 and TRBJ1-2; D perhaps matches TRBD1 (6 bases). V gave up 8 bases and J gave up 5 bases, with 21 bases separating them. The CDR3 is 15 amino acids. Germline V gene lookup returns CDR1 MDHEN and CDR2 SYDVKM. This CDR3 reads CASELQGREGYGYTF. The CDR3 DNA follows: TGTGCCAGCGAACTCCAGGGGCGGGAAGGGTATGGCTACACCTTC.